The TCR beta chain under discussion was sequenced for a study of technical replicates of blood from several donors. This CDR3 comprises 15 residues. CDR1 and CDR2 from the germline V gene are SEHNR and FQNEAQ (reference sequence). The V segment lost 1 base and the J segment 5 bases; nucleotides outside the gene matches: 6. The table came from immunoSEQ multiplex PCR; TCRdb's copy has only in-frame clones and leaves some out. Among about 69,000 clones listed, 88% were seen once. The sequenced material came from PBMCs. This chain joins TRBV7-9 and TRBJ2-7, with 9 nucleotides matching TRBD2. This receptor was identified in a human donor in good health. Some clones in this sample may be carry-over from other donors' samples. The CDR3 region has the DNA TGTGCCAGCAGCTTAGGAGCGGGGGGCCTCGACGAGCAGTACTTC. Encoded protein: CASSLGAGGLDEQYF.